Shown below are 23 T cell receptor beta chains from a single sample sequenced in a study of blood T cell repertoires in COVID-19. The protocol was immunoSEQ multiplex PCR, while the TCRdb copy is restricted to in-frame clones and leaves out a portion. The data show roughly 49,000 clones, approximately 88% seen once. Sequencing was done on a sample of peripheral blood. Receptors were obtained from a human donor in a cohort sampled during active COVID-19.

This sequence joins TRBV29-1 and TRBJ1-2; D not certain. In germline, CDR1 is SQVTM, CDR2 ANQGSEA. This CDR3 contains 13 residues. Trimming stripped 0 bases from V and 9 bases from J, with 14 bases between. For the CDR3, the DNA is TGCAGCGTTGAAGAACGTGGACTAAAGAGCTACACCTTC. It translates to CSVEERGLKSYTF.

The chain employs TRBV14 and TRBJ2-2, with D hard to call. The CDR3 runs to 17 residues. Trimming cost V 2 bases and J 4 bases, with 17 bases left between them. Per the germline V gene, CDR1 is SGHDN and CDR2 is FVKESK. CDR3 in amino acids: CASSQTHRWSGTGELFF. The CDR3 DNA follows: TGTGCCAGCAGCCAAACTCATAGATGGTCGGGCACCGGGGAGCTGTTTTTT.

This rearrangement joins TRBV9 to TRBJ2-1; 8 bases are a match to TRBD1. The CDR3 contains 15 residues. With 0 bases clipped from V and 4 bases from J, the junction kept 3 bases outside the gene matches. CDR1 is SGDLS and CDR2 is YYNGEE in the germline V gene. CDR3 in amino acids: CASSVGQGAYNEQFF. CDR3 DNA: TGTGCCAGCAGCGTAGGGCAGGGGGCATACAATGAGCAGTTCTTC.

CDR3 nucleotides: TGCAGTGCTAGTGAAACGGGACTAGTGAATGAGCAGTTCTTC. This codes for CSASETGLVNEQFF. The chain recombines TRBV20-1 with TRBJ2-1, with TRBD2 identical over 8 bases. V shed 3 bases, J shed 7 bases, and the junction held 8 bases outside the gene matches. The CDR3 extends over 14 amino acids. Per the germline V gene, CDR1 is DFQATT and CDR2 is SNEGSKA (reference sequence).

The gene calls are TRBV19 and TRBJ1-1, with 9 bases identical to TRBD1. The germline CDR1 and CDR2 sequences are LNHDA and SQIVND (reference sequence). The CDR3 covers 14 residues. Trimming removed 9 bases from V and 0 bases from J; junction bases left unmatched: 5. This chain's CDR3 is CASDRGNMNTEAFF. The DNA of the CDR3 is TGTGCCAGCGACAGGGGGAACATGAACACTGAAGCTTTCTTT.

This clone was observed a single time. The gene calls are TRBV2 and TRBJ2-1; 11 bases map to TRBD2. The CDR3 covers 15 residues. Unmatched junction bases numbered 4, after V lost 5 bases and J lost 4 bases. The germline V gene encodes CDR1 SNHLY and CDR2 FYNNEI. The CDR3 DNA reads TGTGCCAGCAGTCCCACTAGCGGGGGTTACAATGAGCAGTTCTTC. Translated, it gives CASSPTSGGYNEQFF. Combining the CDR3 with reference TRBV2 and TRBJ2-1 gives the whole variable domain EPEVTQTPSHQVTQMGQEVILRCVPISNHLYFYWYRQILGQKVEFLVSFYNNEISEKSEIFDDQFSVERPDGSNFTLKIRSTKLEDSAMYFCASSPTSGGYNEQFFGPGTRLTVL.

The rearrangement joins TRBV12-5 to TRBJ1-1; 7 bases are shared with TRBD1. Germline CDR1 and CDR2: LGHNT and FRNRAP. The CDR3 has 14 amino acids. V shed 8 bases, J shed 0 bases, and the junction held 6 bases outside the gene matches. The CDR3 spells CASLLGTVNTEAFF. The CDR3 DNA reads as TGTGCTAGTTTACTCGGGACAGTGAACACTGAAGCTTTCTTT.

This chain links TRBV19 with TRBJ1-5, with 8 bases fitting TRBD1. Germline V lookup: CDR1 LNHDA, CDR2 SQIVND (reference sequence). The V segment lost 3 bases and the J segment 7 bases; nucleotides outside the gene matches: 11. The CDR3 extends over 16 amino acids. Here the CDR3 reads CASSIGGQGKLQPQHF. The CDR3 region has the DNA TGTGCCAGTAGTATCGGTGGACAGGGAAAATTGCAGCCCCAGCATTTT.

CDR3 sequence reads: CASSDPGQGDGNTIYF. The CDR3, as DNA: TGTGCCAGCAGTGATCCCGGACAGGGGGACGGAAACACCATATATTTT. The chain combines TRBV6-1 with TRBJ1-3; 10 nucleotides line up with TRBD1. V trimming: 3 bases; J trimming: 4 bases; junction bases outside the gene matches: 6. CDR3 length equals 16 residues. From germline, CDR1 is MNHNS and CDR2 SASEGT.

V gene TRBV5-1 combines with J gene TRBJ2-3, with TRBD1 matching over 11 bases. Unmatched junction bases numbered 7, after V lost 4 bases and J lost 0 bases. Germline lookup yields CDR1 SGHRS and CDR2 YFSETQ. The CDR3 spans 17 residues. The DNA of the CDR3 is TGCGCCAGCAGCCGGACGGACAGGGGGCTGAGCACAGATACGCAGTATTTT. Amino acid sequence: CASSRTDRGLSTDTQYF.

CDR3 DNA: TGTGCCAGCCGCACAGGGGCGGGTGGAAACACCATATATTTT. Its protein is CASRTGAGGNTIYF. The chain links TRBV7-2 to TRBJ1-3; 7 nucleotides match TRBD1. The V segment lost 8 bases and the J segment 3 bases; nucleotides outside the gene matches: 7. This CDR3 has 14 residues. Germline V gene sequence: CDR1 SGHTA, CDR2 FQGNSA.

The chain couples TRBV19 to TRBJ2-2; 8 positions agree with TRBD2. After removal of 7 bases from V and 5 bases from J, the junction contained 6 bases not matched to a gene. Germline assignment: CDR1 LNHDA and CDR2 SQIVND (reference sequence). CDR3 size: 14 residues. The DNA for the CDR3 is TGTGCCAGTATCCCTCCGGGAGGGACCGGGGAGCTGTTTTTT. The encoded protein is CASIPPGGTGELFF.

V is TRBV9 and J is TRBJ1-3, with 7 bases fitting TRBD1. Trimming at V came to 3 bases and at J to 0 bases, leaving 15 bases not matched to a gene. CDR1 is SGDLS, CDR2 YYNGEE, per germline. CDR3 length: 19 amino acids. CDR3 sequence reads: CASSGARDRNAFSGNTIYF. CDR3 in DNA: TGTGCCAGCAGCGGGGCTAGGGACAGAAATGCTTTCTCTGGAAACACCATATATTTT.

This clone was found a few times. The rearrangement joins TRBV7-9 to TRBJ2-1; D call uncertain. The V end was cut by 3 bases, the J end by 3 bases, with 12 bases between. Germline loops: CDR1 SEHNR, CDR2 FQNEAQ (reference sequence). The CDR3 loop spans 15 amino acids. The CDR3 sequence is CASSLTSNYYNEQFF. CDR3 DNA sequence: TGTGCCAGCAGCTTGACGAGCAACTACTACAATGAGCAGTTCTTC.

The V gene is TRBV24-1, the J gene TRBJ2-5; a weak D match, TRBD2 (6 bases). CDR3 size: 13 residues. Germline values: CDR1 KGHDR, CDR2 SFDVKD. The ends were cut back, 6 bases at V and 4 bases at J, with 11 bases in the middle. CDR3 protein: CATSRELGETQYF. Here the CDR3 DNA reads TGTGCCACCAGTCGGGAGTTGGGAGAGACCCAGTACTTC.

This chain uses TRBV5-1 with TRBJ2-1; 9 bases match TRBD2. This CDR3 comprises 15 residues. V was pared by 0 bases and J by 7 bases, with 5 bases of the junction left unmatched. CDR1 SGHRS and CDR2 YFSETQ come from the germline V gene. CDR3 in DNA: TGCGCCAGCAGCTTGGCGGCGGGGGGGTTGAATGAGCAGTTCTTC. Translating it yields CASSLAAGGLNEQFF. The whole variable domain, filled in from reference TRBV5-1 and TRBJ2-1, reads KAGVTQTPRYLIKTRGQQVTLSCSPISGHRSVSWYQQTPGQGLQFLFEYFSETQRNKGNFPGRFSGRQFSNSRSEMNVSTLELGDSALYLCASSLAAGGLNEQFFGPGTRLTVL.

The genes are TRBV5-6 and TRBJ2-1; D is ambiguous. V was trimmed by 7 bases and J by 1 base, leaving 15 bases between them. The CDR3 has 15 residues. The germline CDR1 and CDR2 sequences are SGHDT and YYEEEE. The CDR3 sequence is CASLPGSLSYNEQFF. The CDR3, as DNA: TGTGCCAGCCTCCCTGGCTCTCTTTCCTACAATGAGCAGTTCTTC.

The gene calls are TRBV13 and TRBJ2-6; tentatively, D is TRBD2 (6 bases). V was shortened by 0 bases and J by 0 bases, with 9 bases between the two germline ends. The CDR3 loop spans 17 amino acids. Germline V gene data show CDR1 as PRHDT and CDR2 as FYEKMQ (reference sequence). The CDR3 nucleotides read TGTGCCAGCAGCTTAGGTAGGAGGGCCTCTGGGGCCAACGTCCTGACTTTC. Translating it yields CASSLGRRASGANVLTF.

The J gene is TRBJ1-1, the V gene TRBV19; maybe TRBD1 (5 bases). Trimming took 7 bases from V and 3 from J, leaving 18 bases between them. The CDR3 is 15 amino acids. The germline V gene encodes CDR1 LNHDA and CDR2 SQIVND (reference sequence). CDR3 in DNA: TGTGCCAGTACCCCCCCGGGGGTTGTGGACACTGAAGCTTTCTTT. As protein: CASTPPGVVDTEAFF.

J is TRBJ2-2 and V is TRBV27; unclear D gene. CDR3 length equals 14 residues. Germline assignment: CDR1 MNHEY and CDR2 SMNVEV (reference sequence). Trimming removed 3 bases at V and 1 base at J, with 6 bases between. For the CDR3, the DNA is TGTGCCAGCAGTTTTTTCGGGAACACCGGGGAGCTGTTTTTT. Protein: CASSFFGNTGELFF.

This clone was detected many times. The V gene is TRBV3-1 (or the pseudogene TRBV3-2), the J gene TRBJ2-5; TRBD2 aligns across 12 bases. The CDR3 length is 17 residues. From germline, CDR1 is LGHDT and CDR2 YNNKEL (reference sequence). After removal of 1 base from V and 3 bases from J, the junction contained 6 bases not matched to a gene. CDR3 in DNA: TGTGCCAGCAGCCAAGGATCCACTAGCGGGGGGAAAGAGACCCAGTACTTC. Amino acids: CASSQGSTSGGKETQYF.

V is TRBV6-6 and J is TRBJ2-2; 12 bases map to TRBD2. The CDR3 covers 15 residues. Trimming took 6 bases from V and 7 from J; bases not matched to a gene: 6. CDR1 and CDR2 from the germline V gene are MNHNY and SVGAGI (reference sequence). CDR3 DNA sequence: TGTGCCAGCAGACGGACTAGCGGGACGGGCGGGGAGCTGTTTTTT. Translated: CASRRTSGTGGELFF.

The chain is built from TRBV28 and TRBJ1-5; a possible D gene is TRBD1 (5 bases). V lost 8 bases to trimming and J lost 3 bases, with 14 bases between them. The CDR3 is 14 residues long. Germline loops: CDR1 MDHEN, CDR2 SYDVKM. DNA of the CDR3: TGTGCCAGCGACACAGGTTCTTACAATCAGCCCCAGCATTTT. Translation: CASDTGSYNQPQHF.